This TCR beta chain came from a study of early T cells in non-severe SARS-CoV-2 infection. Background on the study: Sequencing of bulk RNA from unsorted whole blood was done, without chain pairing.

Separate cDNA molecules each had unique molecular identifiers attached to them. Each CDR3 protein gets one entry after TCRdb re-called the 5' RACE reads with MiXCR. The table includes about 100,000 distinct CDR3 sequences, less than 15% detected once. Broader study findings: VDJdb matching skewed toward anti-spike CD8 responses, missing private and CD4 specificities.

This clonotype has ten or more counts. Its antigen is still unknown. The sample taken for sequencing was whole blood. This receptor was obtained from an adult who was a healthcare worker with PCR-confirmed SARS-CoV-2 infection or an uninfected control (not recorded which).

This CDR3 is CSALERLAGSFRTDTQYF. CDR3 in DNA: TGCAGTGCCCTCGAACGTCTAGCGGGGTCCTTCCGCACAGATACGCAGTATTTT. The chain recombines TRBV20-1 with TRBJ2-3, with 9 bases matching TRBD2. After removal of 6 bases from V and 1 base from J, the junction contained 17 bases not matched to a gene. The CDR3 is 18 residues long. Looked up from germline, CDR1 is DFQATT and CDR2 is SNEGSKA (reference sequence).